This T cell receptor beta chain emerged from a study of beta chain features in type 1 diabetes. Study-level points and caveats: Reduced insertions and increased deletions marked VDJ junctions in type 1 diabetes patients.

Sequencing targeted expressed TCRB transcripts, as all isolated RNA had been reverse transcribed. Produced via immunoSEQ multiplex PCR; TCRdb's table is partial and in-frame only. This table has about 330,000 clones, 9.5% to 11% appearing once. On this clone: Its specificity is not known.

This CDR3 contains 17 residues. Germline V gene data show CDR1 as MGHRA and CDR2 as YSYEKL. V lost 3 bases and J lost 0; bases outside the gene matches: 7. Source material: naive CD4+ T cells from blood. This sequence was found in a woman aged 25 to 39 in good health. The chain joins TRBV4-1 to TRBJ2-1, with 8 nucleotides matching TRBD2. This CDR3 reads CASSQTVSGSSYNEQFF. The CDR3 DNA reads TGCGCCAGCAGCCAGACCGTGAGCGGGAGCTCCTACAATGAGCAGTTCTTC.